The 25 T cell receptor beta chains below come from one sample, sequenced in a study of T-cell reconstitution after alpha-beta-depleted transplantation in children. A library of TCRbeta sequences, prepared with unique molecular identifiers, was generated. In TCRdb, the PCR reads were re-called with MiXCR into one record per CDR3 protein. The repertoire includes over 100,000 distinct CDR3 sequences, roughly 6% of them detected once, and more than 5.5% sits in the top ten. The source was PBMCs, mostly from graft donor cells, collected 60 days after TCRalphabeta/CD19-depleted stem cell transplant. These receptors all stem from a female patient aged 2 to 10 who had a stem cell transplant for Fanconi anemia, so the T cells may come from the graft donor.

Many counts were recorded for this clonotype. V usage is TRBV14 and J usage is TRBJ2-1, with D uncertain. CDR3 length: 16 amino acids. Trimming left V 0 bases short and J 6 bases short, with 15 bases between. CDR1 SGHDN and CDR2 FVKESK come from the germline V gene. The CDR3 nucleotides read TGTGCCAGCAGCCAAGATAGGAGTCGGTTAAGCAATGAGCAGTTCTTC. It codes for CASSQDRSRLSNEQFF.

The chain joins TRBV12-3 or TRBV12-4 to TRBJ1-6; D possibly corresponds to TRBD1 (5 bases). The CDR3 sequence is 13 residues long. V lost 5 bases to trimming and J lost 11 bases, with 13 bases between them. In DNA, the CDR3 is TGTGCCAGCAGTGGGGCGGAGGGCACACCCCTCCACTTT. It codes for CASSGAEGTPLHF.

This clonotype was seen a few times. The chain uses TRBV27 and TRBJ2-6, with 7 bases aligning to TRBD1. The CDR3 runs to 16 residues. Germline CDR1 reads MNHEY; CDR2 reads SMNVEV (reference sequence). Unmatched junction bases numbered 9, after V lost 10 bases and J lost 0 bases. The CDR3 coding sequence is TGTGCCACAACTCGACAGGGCCCCTCTGGGGCCAACGTCCTGACTTTC. This gives the protein CATTRQGPSGANVLTF.

The table lists this clonotype with many counts. The chain uses TRBV7-3 and TRBJ2-1; 12 bases are a match to TRBD2. The CDR3 spans 15 residues. V lost 5 bases, J lost 5 bases, and 4 bases stayed unmatched. Germline assignment: CDR1 SGHTA and CDR2 FQGTGA. The CDR3 loop reads CASSPTSGGDNEQFF. The DNA for the CDR3 is TGTGCCAGCAGCCCGACTAGCGGGGGAGACAATGAGCAGTTCTTC.

This clonotype occurred many times. The rearrangement links TRBV20-1 to TRBJ2-7; D call uncertain. The CDR3 is 12 amino acids. From germline, CDR1 is DFQATT and CDR2 SNEGSKA (reference sequence). The V gene lost 3 bases and the J gene lost 0 bases, with 6 bases spanning the gap. DNA of the CDR3: TGCAGTGCTAGTCTCACCTCCTACGAGCAGTACTTC. Its translation: CSASLTSYEQYF.

This clonotype was seen many times. The chain combines TRBV2 with TRBJ2-1; TRBD2 aligns across 12 bases. Germline CDR1 and CDR2: SNHLY and FYNNEI. There are 17 residues in the CDR3. V lost 1 base to trimming and J lost 4 bases; unmatched junction nucleotides: 5. CDR3 loop: CASSEDLAGGIYNEQFF. The CDR3 DNA is TGTGCCAGCAGTGAAGACCTAGCGGGGGGGATTTACAATGAGCAGTTCTTC.

This clonotype has just a few counts. The chain joins TRBV5-1 to TRBJ2-7, with 8 nucleotides matching TRBD1. The CDR3 spans 15 residues. Germline trimming cut 3 bases from V and 2 bases from J; bases unmatched to any gene: 7. Germline loops: CDR1 SGHRS, CDR2 YFSETQ. CDR3 in amino acids: CASSWETGEPYEQYF. As DNA, the CDR3 is TGCGCCAGCAGCTGGGAGACAGGGGAACCCTACGAGCAGTACTTC.

In this sample, this clonotype turned up many times. The chain has TRBV6-5 and TRBJ2-2; 8 positions agree with TRBD2. Germline V CDR1 and CDR2: MNHEY, SVGAGI. The CDR3 loop spans 14 amino acids. The V segment lost 6 bases and the J segment 4 bases; nucleotides outside the gene matches: 4. The CDR3, as DNA: TGTGCCAGCAGACGGGAGGGGGTCACCGGGGAGCTGTTTTTT. It translates to CASRREGVTGELFF.

This rearrangement joins TRBV25-1 to TRBJ1-1, with a weak D call TRBD1 (5 bases). In germline, CDR1 is MGHDK, CDR2 SYGVNS. This CDR3 comprises 15 residues. Deletions cut 1 base from V and 4 bases from J, with 13 bases between. This CDR3 is CASSELGVGSTEAFF. CDR3 in DNA: TGTGCCAGCAGTGAATTGGGGGTGGGGAGCACTGAAGCTTTCTTT.

This clonotype showed up many times. V usage is TRBV5-1 and J usage is TRBJ2-5; 11 bases line up with TRBD2. Germline V CDR1 and CDR2: SGHRS, YFSETQ. The CDR3 runs 15 residues. J lost 5 bases, V lost 2 bases, and 5 bases had no gene match. The CDR3 sequence is CASSLLAGAPETQYF. The CDR3 DNA reads as TGCGCCAGCAGCTTACTAGCGGGAGCGCCGGAGACCCAGTACTTC.

This clonotype was counted ten times or more. The chain carries TRBV10-3 and TRBJ2-5; D possibly corresponds to TRBD2 (7 bases). The CDR3 is made up of 13 amino acids. The germline gives CDR1 ENHRY, CDR2 SYGVKD. V lost 6 bases and J lost 4, with 12 bases in between. The CDR3 here is CAIRGGPGETQYF. The CDR3 DNA reads as TGTGCCATCAGGGGGGGGCCCGGAGAGACCCAGTACTTC.

This clonotype was counted ten times or more. In DNA, the CDR3 is TGCGCCAGCAGCCTTGGGGTAGCGGGAGGGGTCGAAGAGACCCAGTACTTC. Its protein product is CASSLGVAGGVEETQYF. The chain employs TRBV5-1 and TRBJ2-5; TRBD2 matches 11 bases. The length of the CDR3 is 17 residues. Germline CDR1 reads SGHRS; CDR2 reads YFSETQ. Trimming took 4 bases from V and 3 from J; bases not matched to a gene: 11.

This clonotype was seen a few times. This sequence joins TRBV28 and TRBJ2-7; no clear D. With 2 bases removed from V and 4 bases from J, the gap between germline ends came to 12 bases. Germline V lookup: CDR1 MDHEN, CDR2 SYDVKM. The CDR3 is made up of 14 amino acids. DNA of the CDR3: TGTGCCAGCAGTTTAGCAGGCCAGCTTTACGAGCAGTACTTC. Its translation is CASSLAGQLYEQYF.

This clonotype was counted ten times or more. The rearrangement links TRBV30 to TRBJ2-4, with D possibly TRBD1 on 5 matching bases. The V end was cut by 7 bases, the J end by 0 bases, with 7 bases between. The CDR3 spans 12 residues. Germline CDR1 and CDR2: GTSNPN and SVGIG (reference sequence). The CDR3 DNA is TGTGCCTCGACAGCAGCCAAAAACATTCAGTACTTC. It codes for CASTAAKNIQYF.

This rearrangement joins TRBV6-5 to TRBJ2-1, with D uncertain. Germline V gene sequence: CDR1 MNHEY, CDR2 SVGAGI. Trimming cost V 0 bases and J 5 bases, with 2 bases left between them. The CDR3 spans 12 residues. The CDR3 sequence is CASSYSNNEQFF. For the CDR3, the DNA is TGTGCCAGCAGTTACTCTAACAATGAGCAGTTCTTC.

This clonotype came up many times. This chain uses TRBV7-8 with TRBJ2-7, with D maybe TRBD1 (5 bases). This CDR3 spans 15 amino acids. CDR1 SGHVS and CDR2 FQNEAQ come from the germline V gene. V was pared by 1 base and J by 0 bases, with 10 bases between. The CDR3 DNA is TGTGCCAGCAGCTTAGTAAGGGGAAGCTCCTACGAGCAGTACTTC. It encodes CASSLVRGSSYEQYF.

The table lists this clonotype with a few counts. V usage is TRBV12-3 or TRBV12-4 and J usage is TRBJ2-5; a possible D gene is TRBD1 (5 bases). CDR3 length: 14 amino acids. Trimming took 3 bases from V and 2 from J, leaving 10 bases between them. The CDR3 nucleotides are TGTGCCAGCAGTTTGCCCCAGGGACAAGAGACCCAGTACTTC. Translating gives CASSLPQGQETQYF.

Only a few counts were recorded for this clonotype. The V and J genes are TRBV15 and TRBJ1-6, with D unclear. This CDR3 is built from 15 residues. The germline V gene has CDR1 LNHNV and CDR2 YYDKDF (reference sequence). The germline V and J ends were trimmed by 0 bases and 13 bases, with 16 bases remaining between them. CDR3 DNA: TGTGCCACCAGCAGAGATTCCCGGCGGAGGGCGCCCCTCCACTTT. Its protein is CATSRDSRRRAPLHF.

This clonotype was observed at least ten times. The chain links TRBV12-3 or TRBV12-4 to TRBJ2-1; no reliable D call. The CDR3 length is 11 residues. Between the trimmed V and J ends, which lost 3 bases and 8 bases, there was a span of 5 bases. The CDR3 coding sequence is TGTGCCAGCAGTTTTTTGGATGAGCAGTTCTTC. It codes for CASSFLDEQFF.

This chain uses TRBV20-1 with TRBJ1-2; no reliable D call. The germline CDR1 and CDR2 sequences are DFQATT and SNEGSKA (reference sequence). V lost 6 bases and J 8 bases, leaving 13 bases between the germline ends. The CDR3 runs 11 residues. The CDR3 is CSANRVGGYTF. CDR3 nucleotides: TGCAGTGCAAACCGCGTGGGGGGCTACACCTTC.

The chain recombines TRBV10-1 with TRBJ2-3; 11 nucleotides agree with TRBD2. After removal of 2 bases from V and 6 bases from J, the junction contained 10 bases not matched to a gene. The CDR3 runs 17 residues. CDR1 is WNHNN and CDR2 is SYGVQD in the germline V gene (reference sequence). CDR3 sequence reads: CASSELLAGGTLDTQYF. The CDR3 nucleotides read TGCGCCAGCAGTGAGCTGCTAGCGGGAGGTACCTTGGATACGCAGTATTTT.

This clonotype was found many times. The J gene is TRBJ2-3, the V gene TRBV7-8; 14 bases are a match to TRBD2. Germline assignment: CDR1 SGHVS and CDR2 FQNEAQ. There are 17 residues in the CDR3. V was pared by 2 bases and J by 4 bases, with 5 bases of the junction left unmatched. The CDR3 DNA follows: TGTGCCAGCAGCTTACGACTAGCGGGGGGGCTAGCAGATACGCAGTATTTT. Its translation is CASSLRLAGGLADTQYF.

This clonotype came up many times. The chain joins TRBV20-1 to TRBJ2-3, with D possibly called TRBD1 or TRBD2 (5 bases each). Germline V gene data show CDR1 as DFQATT and CDR2 as SNEGSKA (reference sequence). The CDR3 is 14 amino acids. The germline V and J ends were trimmed by 6 bases and 2 bases, with 15 bases remaining between them. CDR3 nucleotides: TGCAGTGCCGCAGGGAGTTGGGACACAGATACGCAGTATTTT. This codes for CSAAGSWDTDTQYF.

The rearrangement uses TRBV7-9 and TRBJ2-7, with 12 bases aligning to TRBD2. The germline CDR1 and CDR2 sequences are SEHNR and FQNEAQ (reference sequence). The CDR3 loop spans 16 amino acids. V dropped 4 bases and J dropped 2; count of bases not matched to a gene: 6. CDR3 region: CASSSRLAGVPYEQYF. Written as DNA, the CDR3 is TGTGCCAGCAGCTCCAGACTAGCGGGGGTACCCTACGAGCAGTACTTC.

The chain has TRBV5-1 and TRBJ1-5; TRBD1 agrees at 8 bases. V lost 3 bases to trimming and J lost 4 bases; unmatched junction nucleotides: 0. CDR3 size: 13 residues. Germline-derived CDR1 and CDR2 are SGHRS and YFSETQ. This CDR3 reads CASSWTGNQPQHF. The CDR3 nucleotides are TGCGCCAGCAGCTGGACAGGGAATCAGCCCCAGCATTTT.